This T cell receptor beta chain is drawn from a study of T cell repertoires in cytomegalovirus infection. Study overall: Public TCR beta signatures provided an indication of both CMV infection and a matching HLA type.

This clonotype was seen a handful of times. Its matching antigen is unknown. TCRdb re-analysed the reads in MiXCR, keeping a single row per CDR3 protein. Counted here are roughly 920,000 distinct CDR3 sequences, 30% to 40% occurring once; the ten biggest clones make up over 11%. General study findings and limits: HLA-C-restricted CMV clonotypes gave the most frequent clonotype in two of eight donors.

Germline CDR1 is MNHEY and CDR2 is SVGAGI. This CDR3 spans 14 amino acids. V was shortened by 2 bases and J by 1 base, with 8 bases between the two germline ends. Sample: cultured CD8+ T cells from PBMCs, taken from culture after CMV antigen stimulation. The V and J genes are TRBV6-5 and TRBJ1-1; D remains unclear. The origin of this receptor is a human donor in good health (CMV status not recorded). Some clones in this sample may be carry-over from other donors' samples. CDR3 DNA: TGTGCCAGCAGTTACGGTCCTCAGAACACTGAAGCTTTCTTT. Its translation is CASSYGPQNTEAFF.